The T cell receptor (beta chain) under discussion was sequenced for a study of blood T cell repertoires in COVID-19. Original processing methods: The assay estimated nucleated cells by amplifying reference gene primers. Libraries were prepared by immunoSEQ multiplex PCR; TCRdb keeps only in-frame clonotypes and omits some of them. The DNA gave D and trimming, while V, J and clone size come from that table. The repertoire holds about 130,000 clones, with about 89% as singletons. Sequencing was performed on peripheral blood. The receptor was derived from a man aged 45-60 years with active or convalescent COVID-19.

CDR3 amino acids: CASSLTSGGSEQFF. CDR3 in DNA: TGTGCCAGCAGCCTGACTAGCGGGGGTTCTGAGCAGTTCTTC. The V gene is TRBV5-5, the J gene TRBJ2-1; 12 positions match TRBD2. J gave up 9 bases and V 4 bases, and 5 bases lay outside the gene matches. There are 14 residues in the CDR3. CDR1 SGHKS and CDR2 YYEKEE come from the germline V gene (reference sequence).